What follows are 30 T cell receptor beta chains derived from one specimen sequenced in a study of CD8 T cells in Susac syndrome. With random hexamers, reverse transcription was performed on about 0.45 to 1 ug of RNA. Via MiXCR, TCRdb re-called the immunoSEQ multiplex PCR reads, giving one row per CDR3 protein. The sample includes 45,000 to 55,000 distinct CDR3 sequences, 80% to 95% of them seen just once. Sequenced: CD8+ T cells from PBMCs. The receptors here all came from a human donor in good health.

Points on this clonotype: Compared with germline, one end of the junction differs, possibly owing to a read error. This chain links TRBV5-6 with TRBJ2-5, with D unclear. CDR1 and CDR2 from the germline V gene are SGHDT and YYEEEE. The CDR3 loop spans 15 amino acids. The DNA of the CDR3 is TGTGCGAGCAGCTTGAGGTCGGCGCCAGGCGAGACCCAGTACTTC. It translates to CASSLRSAPGETQYF.

This chain uses TRBV4-1 with TRBJ2-1; D gene ambiguous. This CDR3 has 14 residues. Per the germline V gene, CDR1 is MGHRA and CDR2 is YSYEKL. V lost 0 bases and J lost 9, with 12 bases in between. CDR3 region: CASSQEVVRSEQFF. As DNA, the CDR3 is TGCGCCAGCAGCCAAGAAGTTGTGAGGAGTGAGCAGTTCTTC.

This clonotype was seen only a few times. V usage is TRBV29-1 and J usage is TRBJ2-2, with 8 nucleotides matching TRBD2. J gave up 0 bases and V 8 bases, and 2 bases lay outside the gene matches. The CDR3 runs 13 residues. The germline CDR1 and CDR2 sequences are SQVTM and ANQGSEA. The CDR3 loop reads CSRRGANTGELFF. The CDR3 region has the DNA TGCAGCAGGCGGGGGGCGAACACCGGGGAGCTGTTTTTT.

This chain connects TRBV10-2 to TRBJ2-5; tentative D call: TRBD2 (6 bases). The CDR3 contains 14 residues. The V gene lost 0 bases and the J gene lost 5 bases, with 10 bases spanning the gap. Germline loops: CDR1 WSHSY, CDR2 SAAADI. CDR3 loop: CASSESGGPETQYF. The CDR3 DNA follows: TGCGCCAGCAGTGAGTCGGGAGGTCCCGAGACCCAGTACTTC.

The genes are TRBV5-1 and TRBJ2-7; 7 nucleotides align to TRBD2. With 4 bases clipped from V and 2 bases from J, the junction kept 6 bases outside the gene matches. The CDR3 is 14 amino acids. Germline lookup yields CDR1 SGHRS and CDR2 YFSETQ. As DNA, the CDR3 is TGCGCCAGCAGCGATCGGGGGGTTGCCTACGAGCAGTACTTC. Protein sequence: CASSDRGVAYEQYF.

This sequence joins TRBV3-1 and TRBJ2-7; no definite D call. The CDR3 is 14 residues long. Germline loops: CDR1 LGHDT, CDR2 YNNKEL (reference sequence). The V end was cut by 3 bases, the J end by 2 bases, with 11 bases between. The CDR3 protein is CASSHTAQTYEQYF. The DNA for the CDR3 is TGTGCCAGCAGCCATACGGCCCAGACCTACGAGCAGTACTTC.

The CDR3 protein is CASSASPGAKEQYF. CDR3 bases: TGTGCCAGCAGCGCCTCCCCGGGAGCGAAGGAGCAGTACTTC. The chain uses TRBV9 and TRBJ2-7, with D possibly matching TRBD2 (6 bases). V was pared by 3 bases and J by 7 bases, with 17 bases between. Per the germline V gene, CDR1 is SGDLS and CDR2 is YYNGEE. CDR3 size: 14 residues.

Points on this clonotype: An end of the junction does not agree with germline; a read error may underlie this. J is TRBJ1-2 and V is TRBV12-3 or TRBV12-4, with D tentatively TRBD1 (5 bases). The length of the CDR3 is 11 residues. The CDR3 DNA follows: TGTGCCAGCAGTTTAGGACCGGGACCGGGCTTC. It codes for CASSLGPGPGF.

In this sample, this clonotype turned up a few times. This chain connects TRBV5-6 to TRBJ2-2; D is unclear. Per the germline V gene, CDR1 is SGHDT and CDR2 is YYEEEE. V lost 1 base and J 7 bases, leaving 8 bases between the germline ends. The CDR3 extends over 13 amino acids. Written as DNA, the CDR3 is TGTGCCAGCAGCTTGATGGGTAGCGGGGAGCTGTTTTTT. Translation gives CASSLMGSGELFF.

The gene calls are TRBV6-2 or TRBV6-3 and TRBJ2-2; TRBD2 aligns across 7 bases. This CDR3 spans 14 amino acids. The junction had 3 bases not matched to a gene; V was cut back by 2 bases and J by 6 bases. Germline V gives CDR1 MNHEY, CDR2 SVGEGT. The CDR3: CASSYVREPGELFF. Here the CDR3 DNA reads TGTGCCAGCAGTTACGTGCGGGAGCCCGGGGAGCTGTTTTTT.

The chain recombines TRBV29-1 with TRBJ2-7; 8 bases line up with TRBD1. The CDR3 runs 11 residues. From germline, CDR1 is SQVTM and CDR2 ANQGSEA. V lost 6 bases, J lost 6 bases, and 4 bases stayed unmatched. Here the CDR3 reads CSVLTGGEQYF. CDR3 coding DNA: TGCAGCGTGTTAACAGGGGGCGAGCAGTACTTC.

J is TRBJ2-1 and V is TRBV7-9; D gene ambiguous. The V and J ends lost 10 bases and 3 bases respectively, with 13 bases between them. Germline assignment: CDR1 SEHNR and CDR2 FQNEAQ (reference sequence). The CDR3 covers 13 residues. In DNA, the CDR3 is TGTGCCACTAGAGGACCACTCTACAATGAGCAGTTCTTC. This gives the protein CATRGPLYNEQFF.

The V gene is TRBV9, the J gene TRBJ2-3; 15 bases fit TRBD2. This CDR3 has 15 residues. Losses at the gene ends were 3 bases for V and 6 bases for J; bases not matched to a gene: 2. Germline CDR1 and CDR2: SGDLS and YYNGEE. CDR3 loop: CASSEGLAGGDTQYF. CDR3 in DNA: TGTGCCAGCAGCGAGGGACTAGCGGGAGGTGATACGCAGTATTTT. Complete variable domain (other parts from reference TRBV9 and TRBJ2-3): DSGVTQTPKHLITATGQRVTLRCSPRSGDLSVYWYQQSLDQGLQFLIQYYNGEERAKGNILERFSAQQFPDLHSELNLSSLELGDSALYFCASSEGLAGGDTQYFGPGTRLTVL.

There are a few counts of this clonotype. The chain couples TRBV6-5 to TRBJ2-2; 8 bases match TRBD1. Germline CDR1 MNHEY, CDR2 SVGAGI. This CDR3 is built from 15 residues. The junction had 4 bases not matched to a gene; V was cut back by 1 base and J by 6 bases. For the CDR3, the DNA is TGTGCCAGCAGTTACTTAGCAGGGGGCTCCGGGGAGCTGTTTTTT. Protein product: CASSYLAGGSGELFF.

The V call is TRBV19, the J call TRBJ1-1; 7 nucleotides align to TRBD1. Germline V gives CDR1 LNHDA, CDR2 SQIVND (reference sequence). There are 13 residues in the CDR3. V trimming: 5 bases; J trimming: 4 bases; junction bases outside the gene matches: 4. The CDR3 nucleotides are TGTGCCAGTAGTCAGGGGACAGTCACTGAAGCTTTCTTT. Protein sequence: CASSQGTVTEAFF.

The chain joins TRBV20-1 to TRBJ1-1; D is unresolved. The germline V gene has CDR1 DFQATT and CDR2 SNEGSKA (reference sequence). This CDR3 region has 16 residues. V dropped 1 base and J dropped 2 bases, with 17 bases sitting between them. The CDR3 sequence is CSARVRYAGTNTEAFF. CDR3 nucleotides: TGCAGTGCTAGAGTTAGGTATGCGGGAACAAACACTGAAGCTTTCTTT.

The V gene is TRBV6-6, the J gene TRBJ1-5; D is ambiguous. The CDR3 is 13 amino acids. In germline, CDR1 is MNHNY, CDR2 SVGAGI (reference sequence). The V end lost 6 bases, the J end lost 1 base, and 7 bases lay between the germline ends. CDR3 in DNA: TGTGCCAGCAGCCCCGGGAGCAATCAGCCCCAGCATTTT. Translating it yields CASSPGSNQPQHF.

The V and J genes are TRBV7-9 and TRBJ2-3, with D perhaps TRBD2 (6 bases). The CDR3 contains 14 residues. Germline V gives CDR1 SEHNR, CDR2 FQNEAQ (reference sequence). V lost 4 bases, J lost 4 bases, and 12 bases lay in between. CDR3 DNA: TGTGCCAGCAGCTCGGTGACTAGTGCAGATACGCAGTATTTT. The encoded protein is CASSSVTSADTQYF.

The chain has TRBV7-9 and TRBJ2-2; TRBD2 agrees at 12 bases. The CDR3 extends over 18 amino acids. The germline V gene encodes CDR1 SEHNR and CDR2 FQNEAQ (reference sequence). Unmatched junction bases numbered 11, after V lost 4 bases and J lost 5 bases. The CDR3 spells CASSSTRLAGVRTGELFF. The CDR3 DNA reads TGTGCCAGCAGCTCTACTCGACTAGCGGGAGTTCGGACCGGGGAGCTGTTTTTT.

The chain employs TRBV12-3 or TRBV12-4 and TRBJ2-5; 9 bases fit TRBD2. The ends lost 4 bases at V and 5 bases at J; junction bases unmatched: 5. CDR3 length: 14 residues. The CDR3 nucleotides read TGTGCCAGCAGTTCTGGCGGGAGGGAGGAGACCCAGTACTTC. Translating gives CASSSGGREETQYF.

The J gene is TRBJ2-7, the V gene TRBV20-1; D not certain. With 3 bases removed from V and 7 bases from J, the gap between germline ends came to 16 bases. The CDR3 runs 13 residues. The germline CDR1 and CDR2 sequences are DFQATT and SNEGSKA (reference sequence). Written as DNA, the CDR3 is TGCAGTGCTAGTGCCCTAAGGCCTTGGGAGCAGTACTTC. Translated, it gives CSASALRPWEQYF.

The chain uses TRBV29-1 and TRBJ2-7, with D tentatively TRBD1 (6 bases). The CDR3 loop spans 14 amino acids. CDR1 and CDR2 from the germline V gene are SQVTM and ANQGSEA. Trimming pared 2 bases from V and 2 bases from J, leaving 13 bases between. This chain's CDR3 is CSVETGQGPYEQYF. CDR3 coding DNA: TGCAGCGTTGAAACAGGGCAGGGCCCCTACGAGCAGTACTTC.

The chain is built from TRBV18 and TRBJ2-7; weak D call: TRBD1 (5 bases). Germline lookup yields CDR1 KGHSH and CDR2 LQKENI. Trimming took 2 bases from V and 3 from J, leaving 14 bases between them. This CDR3 is 15 amino acids long. CDR3: CASSPGTGTYYEQYF. The CDR3, as DNA: TGTGCCAGCTCACCAGGTACAGGCACCTACTACGAGCAGTACTTC.

The J gene is TRBJ2-7, the V gene TRBV7-2, with 11 nucleotides matching TRBD2. The CDR3 spans 15 residues. Germline V gives CDR1 SGHTA, CDR2 FQGNSA. The trim removed 6 bases at V and 3 bases at J, leaving 7 bases unmatched. CDR3 sequence: CASSQGTSGLYEQYF. For the CDR3, the DNA is TGTGCCAGCAGTCAAGGGACTAGCGGCCTCTACGAGCAGTACTTC.

The count of this clonotype is one. The chain carries TRBV28 and TRBJ1-2; TRBD1 might be the D (5 bases). The V gene lost 6 bases and the J gene lost 5 bases, with 22 bases spanning the gap. Germline V gene data show CDR1 as MDHEN and CDR2 as SYDVKM. The CDR3 runs 16 residues. CDR3 region: CASSFRWDVDNYGYTF. Written as DNA, the CDR3 is TGTGCCAGCAGCTTTCGGTGGGACGTCGATAATTATGGCTACACCTTC.

This sequence joins TRBV5-1 and TRBJ2-1, with D perhaps TRBD1 (5 bases). CDR3 length equals 12 residues. V lost 4 bases, J lost 12 bases, and 14 bases lay in between. The germline CDR1 and CDR2 sequences are SGHRS and YFSETQ. Written as DNA, the CDR3 is TGCGCCAGCAGCATTACAGACAGAGGGCAGTTCTTC. This codes for CASSITDRGQFF.

In this sample, this clonotype turned up once. The gene calls are TRBV6-5 and TRBJ2-1; 10 bases align to TRBD2. This CDR3 has 17 residues. Germline V lookup: CDR1 MNHEY, CDR2 SVGAGI. The ends lost 4 bases at V and 6 bases at J; junction bases unmatched: 12. The DNA for the CDR3 is TGTGCCAGCAGTTCGGCTAGCGGGAGTTTCAGTGGCAATGAGCAGTTCTTC. Its translation is CASSSASGSFSGNEQFF.

The J gene is TRBJ1-2, the V gene TRBV6-4; D is possibly TRBD1 (5 bases). Germline V lookup: CDR1 MRHNA, CDR2 SNTAGT. Trimming pared 0 bases from V and 2 bases from J, leaving 10 bases between. The CDR3 contains 15 residues. In DNA form, the CDR3 reads TGTGCCAGCAGTGACTCGCCAGGGATCAACTATGGCTACACCTTC. Translation gives CASSDSPGINYGYTF.

This clonotype was observed once. The V gene is TRBV3-1, the J gene TRBJ2-5, with 8 bases that match TRBD1. The CDR3 runs to 14 residues. Looked up from germline, CDR1 is LGHDT and CDR2 is YNNKEL (reference sequence). The trim removed 3 bases at V and 5 bases at J, leaving 5 bases unmatched. CDR3 sequence: CASSQTGEGETQYF. DNA for the CDR3: TGTGCCAGCAGCCAGACAGGGGAAGGGGAGACCCAGTACTTC.

V is TRBV7-6 and J is TRBJ2-7, with TRBD2 matching 10 bases. Trimming at V came to 5 bases and at J to 7 bases, leaving 11 bases not matched to a gene. The CDR3 contains 15 residues. The V gene's germline CDR1 is SGHVS and CDR2 FNYEAQ. CDR3 coding DNA: TGTGCCAGCAGCCGATATCTAGCGGGAGCGGGGGAGCAGTACTTC. Amino acid sequence: CASSRYLAGAGEQYF. Filled out from reference TRBV7-6 and TRBJ2-7, the complete variable domain reads GAGVSQSPRYKVTKRGQDVALRCDPISGHVSLYWYRQALGQGPEFLTYFNYEAQQDKSGLPNDRFSAERPEGSISTLTIQRTEQRDSAMYRCASSRYLAGAGEQYFGPGTRLTVT.